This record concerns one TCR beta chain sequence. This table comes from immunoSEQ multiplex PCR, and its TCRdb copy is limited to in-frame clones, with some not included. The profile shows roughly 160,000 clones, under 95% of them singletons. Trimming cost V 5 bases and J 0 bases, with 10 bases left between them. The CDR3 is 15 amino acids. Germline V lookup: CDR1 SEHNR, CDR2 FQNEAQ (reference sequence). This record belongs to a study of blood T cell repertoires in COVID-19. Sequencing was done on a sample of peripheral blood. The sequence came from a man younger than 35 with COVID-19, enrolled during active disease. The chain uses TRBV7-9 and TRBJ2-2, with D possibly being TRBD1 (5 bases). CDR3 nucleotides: TGTGCCAGCAGCGAGCAGGGCGCGAACACCGGGGAGCTGTTTTTT. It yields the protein CASSEQGANTGELFF.